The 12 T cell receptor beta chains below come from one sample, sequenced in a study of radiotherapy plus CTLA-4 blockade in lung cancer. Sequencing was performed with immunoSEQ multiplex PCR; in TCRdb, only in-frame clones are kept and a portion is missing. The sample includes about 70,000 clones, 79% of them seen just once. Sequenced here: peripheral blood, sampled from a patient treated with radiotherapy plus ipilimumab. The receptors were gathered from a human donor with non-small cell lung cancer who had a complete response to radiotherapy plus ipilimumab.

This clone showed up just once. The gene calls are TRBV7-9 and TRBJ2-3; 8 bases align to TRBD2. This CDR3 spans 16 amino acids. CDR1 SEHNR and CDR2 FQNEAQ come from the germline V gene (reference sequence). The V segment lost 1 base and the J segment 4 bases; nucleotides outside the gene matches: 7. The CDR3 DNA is TGTGCCAGCAGCTTAGATACGGGAGGGCCCTCAGATACGCAGTATTTT. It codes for CASSLDTGGPSDTQYF.

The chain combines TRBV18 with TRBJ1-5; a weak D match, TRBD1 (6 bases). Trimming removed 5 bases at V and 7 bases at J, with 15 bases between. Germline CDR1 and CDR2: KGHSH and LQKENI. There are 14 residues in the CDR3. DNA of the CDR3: TGTGCCAGCTCATCATCAGGGGAGAACCAGCCCCAGCATTTT. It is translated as CASSSSGENQPQHF.

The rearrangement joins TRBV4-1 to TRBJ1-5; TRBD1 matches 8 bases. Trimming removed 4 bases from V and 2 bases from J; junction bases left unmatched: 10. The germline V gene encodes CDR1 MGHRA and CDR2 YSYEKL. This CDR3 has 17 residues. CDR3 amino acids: CASSLVLWGQGNQPQHF. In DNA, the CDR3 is TGCGCCAGCAGCCTGGTTTTGTGGGGACAGGGCAATCAGCCCCAGCATTTT.

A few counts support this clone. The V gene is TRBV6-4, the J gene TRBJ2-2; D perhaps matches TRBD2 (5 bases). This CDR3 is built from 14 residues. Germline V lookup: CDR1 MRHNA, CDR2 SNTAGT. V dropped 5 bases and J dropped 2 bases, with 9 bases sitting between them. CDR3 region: CASSLTRNTGELFF. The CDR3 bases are TGTGCCAGCAGTCTTACTAGAAACACCGGGGAGCTGTTTTTT.

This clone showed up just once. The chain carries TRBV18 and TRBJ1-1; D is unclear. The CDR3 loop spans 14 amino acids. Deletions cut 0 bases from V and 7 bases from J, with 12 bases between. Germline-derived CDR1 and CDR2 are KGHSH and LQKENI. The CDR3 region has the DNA TGTGCCAGCTCACCACCGCTTAGGACGGATGAAGCTTTCTTT. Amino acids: CASSPPLRTDEAFF.

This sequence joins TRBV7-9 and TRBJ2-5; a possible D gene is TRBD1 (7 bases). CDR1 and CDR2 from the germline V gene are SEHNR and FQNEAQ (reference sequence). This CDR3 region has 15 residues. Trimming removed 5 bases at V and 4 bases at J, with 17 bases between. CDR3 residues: CASSPRQGGGETQYF. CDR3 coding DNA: TGTGCCAGCAGCCCACGACAGGGAGGAGGAGAGACCCAGTACTTC. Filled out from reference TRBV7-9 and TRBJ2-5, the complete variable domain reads DTGVSQNPRHKITKRGQNVTFRCDPISEHNRLYWYRQTLGQGPEFLTYFQNEAQLEKSRLLSDRFSAERPKGSFSTLEIQRTEQGDSAMYLCASSPRQGGGETQYFGPGTRLLVL.

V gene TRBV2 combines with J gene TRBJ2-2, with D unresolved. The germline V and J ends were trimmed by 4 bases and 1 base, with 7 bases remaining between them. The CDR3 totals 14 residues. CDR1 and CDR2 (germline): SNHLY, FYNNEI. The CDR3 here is CASSARQNTGELFF. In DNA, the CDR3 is TGTGCCAGCAGTGCGAGACAGAACACCGGGGAGCTGTTTTTT. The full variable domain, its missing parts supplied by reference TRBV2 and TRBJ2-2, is EPEVTQTPSHQVTQMGQEVILRCVPISNHLYFYWYRQILGQKVEFLVSFYNNEISEKSEIFDDQFSVERPDGSNFTLKIRSTKLEDSAMYFCASSARQNTGELFFGEGSRLTVL.

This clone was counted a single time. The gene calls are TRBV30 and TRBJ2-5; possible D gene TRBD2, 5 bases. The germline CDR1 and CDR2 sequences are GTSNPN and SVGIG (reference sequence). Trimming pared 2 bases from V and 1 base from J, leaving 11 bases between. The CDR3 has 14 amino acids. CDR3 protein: CAWSTASIQETQYF. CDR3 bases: TGTGCCTGGAGTACGGCTAGCATCCAAGAGACCCAGTACTTC.

CDR3 protein: CASSIEGAWGEQFF. The DNA for the CDR3 is TGTGCCAGCAGCATTGAGGGGGCCTGGGGTGAGCAGTTCTTC. The chain carries TRBV11-2 and TRBJ2-1; 7 positions match TRBD1. Germline V CDR1 and CDR2: SGHAT, FQNNGV. The trim removed 5 bases at V and 9 bases at J, leaving 10 bases unmatched. This CDR3 is 14 amino acids long.

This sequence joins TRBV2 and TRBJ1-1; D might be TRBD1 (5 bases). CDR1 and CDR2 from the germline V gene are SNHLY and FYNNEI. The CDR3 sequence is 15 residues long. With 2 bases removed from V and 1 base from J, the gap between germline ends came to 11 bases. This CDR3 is CASSEIAGSNTEAFF. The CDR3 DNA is TGTGCCAGCAGTGAAATCGCAGGGTCGAACACTGAAGCTTTCTTT.

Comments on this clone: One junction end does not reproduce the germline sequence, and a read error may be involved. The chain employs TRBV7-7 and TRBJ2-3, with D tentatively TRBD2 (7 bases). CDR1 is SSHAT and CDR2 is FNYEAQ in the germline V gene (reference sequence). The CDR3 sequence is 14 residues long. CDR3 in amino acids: CASSERGGTDTQYF. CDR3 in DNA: TGTGCTAGCAGCGAAAGGGGGGGGACAGATACGCAGTATTTT.

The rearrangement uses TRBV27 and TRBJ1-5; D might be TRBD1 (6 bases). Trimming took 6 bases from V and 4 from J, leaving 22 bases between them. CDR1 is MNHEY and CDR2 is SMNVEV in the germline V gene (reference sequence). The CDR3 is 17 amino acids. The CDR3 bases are TGTGCCAGCAGGGGGGGGGCGGGGTTTGGGAGAAATCAGCCCCAGCATTTT. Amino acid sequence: CASRGGAGFGRNQPQHF.